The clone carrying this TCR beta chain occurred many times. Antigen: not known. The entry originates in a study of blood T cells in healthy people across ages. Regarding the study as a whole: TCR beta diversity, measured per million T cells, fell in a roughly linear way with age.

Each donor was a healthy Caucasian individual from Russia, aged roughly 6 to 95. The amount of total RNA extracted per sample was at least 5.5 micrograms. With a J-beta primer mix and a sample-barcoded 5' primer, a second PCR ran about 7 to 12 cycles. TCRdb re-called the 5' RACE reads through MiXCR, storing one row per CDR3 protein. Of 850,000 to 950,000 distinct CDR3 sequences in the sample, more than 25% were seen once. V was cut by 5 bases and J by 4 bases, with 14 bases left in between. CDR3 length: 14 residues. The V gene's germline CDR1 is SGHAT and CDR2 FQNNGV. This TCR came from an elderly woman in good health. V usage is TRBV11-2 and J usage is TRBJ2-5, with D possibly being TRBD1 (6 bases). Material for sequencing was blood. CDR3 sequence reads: CASSPGQTLETQYF. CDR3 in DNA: TGTGCCAGCAGCCCCGGACAGACCCTAGAGACCCAGTACTTC.